This entry concerns a single T cell receptor (beta chain). The CDR3 contains 16 residues. V lost 5 bases to trimming and J lost 0 bases, with 16 bases between them. Germline CDR1 reads SGHRS; CDR2 reads YFSETQ. The record originates from a study of shared clonotypes between healthy human individuals. The table came from immunoSEQ multiplex PCR; TCRdb's copy has only in-frame clones and leaves some out. The repertoire holds roughly 1,100,000 clones, with about 75% as singletons. This clonotype originated in a man between 18 and 35 years old in good health. The V call is TRBV5-1, the J call TRBJ2-3, with D perhaps TRBD1 or TRBD2 (5 bases each). The sample was memory CD4+ T cells sorted from blood. Subset noted: CD45RA-negative fraction. The CDR3 protein is CASRAGTEASTDTQYF. The CDR3 coding sequence is TGCGCCAGCAGAGCCGGGACGGAAGCTAGCACAGATACGCAGTATTTT.